This TCR beta chain was retrieved from a study of blood T cells in healthy people across ages. Sample-barcoded 5' priming and a J-beta primer mix drove a second PCR of roughly 7 to 11 cycles. One entry per CDR3 protein, called by TCRdb with MiXCR from the 5' RACE reads. The table records some 1.5 million distinct CDR3 sequences, about 30% of them present only once. This CDR3 comprises 15 residues. V was pared by 3 bases and J by 2 bases, with 3 bases of the junction left unmatched. Germline V lookup: CDR1 SGHRS, CDR2 YFSETQ. The source of this sequence is a woman aged 25 to 39 in good health. Input material: blood. The chain carries TRBV5-1 and TRBJ2-7; 12 bases agree with TRBD2. This CDR3 reads CASSWTSGVTYEQYF. The CDR3 nucleotides read TGCGCCAGCAGCTGGACTAGCGGGGTAACCTACGAGCAGTACTTC.